Here is one T cell receptor (beta chain) with its context. The data were taken from a study of blood T cell repertoires in COVID-19. The assay was immunoSEQ multiplex PCR, and TCRdb's table has in-frame clones only and misses some. This table has about 100,000 clones, approximately 88% appearing once. The origin of this receptor is a human donor in a cohort sampled during active COVID-19. The sequenced sample was peripheral blood.

CDR3 protein: CASSPDRGYSPLHF. In DNA form, the CDR3 reads TGTGCCAGCTCACCCGACAGGGGGTATTCACCCCTCCACTTT. The chain carries TRBV18 and TRBJ1-6; 9 nucleotides agree with TRBD1. This CDR3 spans 14 amino acids. Germline CDR1 and CDR2: KGHSH and LQKENI. V shed 3 bases and J 8 bases; nucleotides not matched to a gene: 2.